Described below is a single TCR beta chain sequence and its context. Looked up from germline, CDR1 is MNHEY and CDR2 is SVGAGI. The CDR3 consists of 15 residues. Trimming removed 0 bases from V and 10 bases from J; junction bases left unmatched: 6. This record comes from a study of CD8 T cells in Susac syndrome. A quantity of about 0.45 to 1 ug RNA underwent reverse transcription using random hexamers. TCRdb redid the calling of the immunoSEQ multiplex PCR reads with MiXCR, one entry per CDR3 protein. The repertoire includes tens of thousands of distinct CDR3 sequences, about 94% of them detected once, and 0.4% to 0.55% sits in the top ten.

This receptor was identified in a human donor with Susac syndrome. The chain is built from TRBV6-5 and TRBJ2-7, with 13 bases matching TRBD2. The specimen sequenced was CD8+ T cells from PBMCs. As DNA, the CDR3 is TGTGCCAGCAGTTACTCGAGACTAGCGGGAGGCTTTCAGTACTTC. It codes for CASSYSRLAGGFQYF.